Sequencing of this T cell receptor (beta chain) was carried out in a study of T cells in localized non-small cell lung cancer (dated by TCRdb to about 2020). Describing the broader study: The study examined T cell repertoires in approximately 240 patients with early-stage NSCLC and compared tumors with uninvolved tumor-adjacent lungs. The cohort consisted of about 240 treatment-naive NSCLC patients whose localized lung tumors had been resected. Of the NSCLC patients, around 140 were male and around 97 were female, and the mean age was approximately 66 years.

Worth noting for this clone: The antigen it recognizes is unknown. No per-base quality is available; no much larger clone lies one base away.

Beyond this particular receptor, the publication reports: Since the design was exploratory, TCR variables were selected using unadjusted p-values with no false-discovery rate correction. Uninvolved tumor-adjacent lung showed the highest T cell clonality, higher than tumor, which suggests more focused antigenic responses in the uninvolved tumor-adjacent lung. Of the top 100 tumor clones, a median of roughly 56 were detected in paired uninvolved adjacent lung; 28 were also among that lung's top 100. Higher blood T cell density associated with longer overall survival, while higher adjacent-lung clonality associated with shorter survival. Because multi-region tumor sequencing was not done, intratumor heterogeneity could not be ruled out.

TCR beta CDR3 regions were sequenced from DNA using the immunoSEQ Assay. Processing in the source paper ran as follows. To compute T cell density, TCR beta template counts were normalized to usable DNA, which was estimated by amplifying housekeeping genes. Using the preseqR package, richness was estimated by extrapolating to 120,000 templates for tissue samples and 400,000 templates for PBMC samples. Clonality was calculated as one minus Pielou's evenness. To identify tissue-enriched TCRs, differential abundance testing was run on productive amino-acid clonotypes with a minimum total count of 5 and an alpha of 0.1. The Jaccard Index and the Morisita Overlap Index were used to quantify repertoire overlap between compartments. GLIPH grouped TCR beta CDR3s together with public tetramer-defined viral CDR3s, and a viral motif had to include at least three viral sequences and also show V-gene enrichment. TCRdb re-hosts the immuneACCESS table, in-frame sequences only. Its copies lack some clones; in the studies checked, an unresolved V gene accounts for under half of them, and the cause for the rest is not known. V and J calls and clone size come straight from that table; D and trimming were deduced from the DNA. Recorded for this sample are fewer than 12,000 clones; 70% to 75% of them occurred a single time. Roughly 33% of the sample is taken by the ten largest.

The germline V gene (reference sequence) specifies LNHDA as CDR1 and SQIVND as CDR2. The junction shows trimming of 7 bases on V and 2 bases on J, and the gene matches do not reach 6 bases of it. From its cysteine to its phenylalanine, the CDR3 spans 15 amino acids. Just the 45-base CDR3 DNA is kept, in frame starting at base 1. At diagnosis, tumor, uninvolved tumor-adjacent lung and peripheral blood were collected and then preserved as a mix of FFPE and fresh-frozen material. For TCR repertoire profiling, the blood samples were analyzed as peripheral blood mononuclear cells. This TCR was sampled from a male donor aged 60 or over with stage I lung adenocarcinoma. The chain is encoded by TRBV19 joined to TRBJ2-3; 10 central nucleotides agree with TRBD2. Specimen: peripheral blood, collected before any cancer treatment. CDR3 reads: CASMRLAGITDTQYF. The DNA sequence is given as TGTGCCAGTATGAGACTAGCGGGCATCACAGATACGCAGTATTTT.